This is a list of T cell receptor beta chains from one sample in a study of sequential checkpoint blockade in melanoma. The data were produced by immunoSEQ multiplex PCR, yet TCRdb's version contains in-frame clones alone and is incomplete. The sample records 25,000 to 35,000 clones, 70% to 90% being singletons. The sample was CD8+ T cells sorted from blood (inferred from file names), taken from a patient given nivolumab and ipilimumab in sequence. The receptor source for this set is a human donor with melanoma. CDR3s include the opening cysteine and the closing phenylalanine or tryptophan. The D gene is left open where the match is weak. Part of the rows lack a size; the others show once, few, many or a class for expanded clones.

TRBV27	TRBJ2-2	-	-	TGTGCCAGCAGTTTTTCCCCGGGGTTCGGGGAGCTGTTTTTT	CASSFSPGFGELFF
TRBV4-3	TRBJ2-7	TRBD1	-	TGCGCCAGCAGTCTCGGACAGGGCCCCTACGAGCAGTACTTC	CASSLGQGPYEQYF
TRBV5-6	TRBJ1-5	-	-	TGTGCCAGCAGCTTGGGGGGCGATCAGCCCCAGCATTTT	CASSLGGDQPQHF
TRBV7-9	TRBJ2-3	TRBD1	-	TGTGCCAGCAGCCTCGGACAGGATCGCACAGATACGCAGTATTTT	CASSLGQDRTDTQYF
TRBV19	TRBJ2-1	-	-	TGTGCCAGTAGTATTTGGGCCGGGGACAATGAGCAGTTCTTC	CASSIWAGDNEQFF
TRBV4-1	TRBJ1-1	-	once	TGCGCCAGCAGCCATCCCGGGGGGGCAGTCGCTGAAGCTTTCTTT	CASSHPGGAVAEAFF
TRBV7-9	TRBJ2-3	TRBD2	-	TGTGCCAGCAGCCATTGGACTAGCGGGAGCACAGATACGCAGTATTTT	CASSHWTSGSTDTQYF
TRBV11-2	TRBJ2-7	-	-	TGTGCCAGCAGCTTCCTTTCCTACGAGCAGTACTTC	CASSFLSYEQYF
TRBV5-4	TRBJ1-2	-	-	TGTGCCAGCAGCTTAGAGGCTGGCTACACCTTC	CASSLEAGYTF
TRBV28	TRBJ2-7	TRBD1	-	TGTGCCAGCAGGACAGGGGGGGTGGAGCAGTACTTC	CASRTGGVEQYF
TRBV10-3	TRBJ2-7	-	-	TGTGCCATCAGTGAGTCTGTGTCGCGGTACTACGAGCAGTACTTC	CAISESVSRYYEQYF
TRBV6-5	TRBJ1-1	-	once	TGTGCCAGCAGGTTAGCCCCGATGAACACTGAAGCTTTCTTT	CASRLAPMNTEAFF
TRBV27	TRBJ2-7	TRBD2	-	TGTGCCAGCAGTTTAATCTTGGGGGGAGGGCCCTACGAGCAGTACTTC	CASSLILGGGPYEQYF
TRBV28	TRBJ2-3	TRBD2	-	TGTGCCAGCAGTATGCGGGAGGCAACAGATACGCAGTATTTT	CASSMREATDTQYF
TRBV28	TRBJ2-1	TRBD2	-	TGTGCCAGCAGTTTCCTAGCGGGGGGGATGGATGAGCAGTTCTTC	CASSFLAGGMDEQFF
TRBV27	TRBJ1-5	TRBD1	-	TGTGCCAGCAGAACGACAGGGTCCCATCAGCCCCAGCATTTT	CASRTTGSHQPQHF
TRBV5-1	TRBJ2-5	-	-	TGCGCCAGCAGCTTGGAGGGGAATGTGGCAGAGACCCAGTACTTC	CASSLEGNVAETQYF
TRBV2	TRBJ2-5	-	-	TGTGCCAGCAGGAACAAAGAGACCCAGTACTTC	CASRNKETQYF
TRBV28	TRBJ2-7	-	-	TGTGCCAGCAGTTTACGTCACGGGCAGGGCCCCTTCGAGCAGTACTTC	CASSLRHGQGPFEQYF
TRBV27	TRBJ1-6	-	-	TGTGCCAGCAGTTTATCGAAGGGACAACATTCACCCCTCCACTTT	CASSLSKGQHSPLHF
TRBV2	TRBJ1-2	TRBD1	-	TGTGCCAGCAGTGAAATGGTGGGGGACAGGGGGCCTCCGGGGTATGGCTACACCTTC	CASSEMVGDRGPPGYGYTF
TRBV2	TRBJ1-1	TRBD1	-	TGTGCCAGCAGTGTGGAGGGGGCGAACACTGAAGCTTTCTTT	CASSVEGANTEAFF
TRBV6-5	TRBJ2-7	-	-	TGTGCCAGCAGTTACGACAGGAGAAGCTCCTACGAGCAGTACTTC	CASSYDRRSSYEQYF
TRBV27	TRBJ1-1	TRBD1	-	TGTGCCAGCAGCTCTGTAGGGACAGGGGAAACTGAAGCTTTCTTT	CASSSVGTGETEAFF
TRBV10-1	TRBJ2-3	-	-	TGCGCCAGCAGTGAGTGGGCTCACACAGATACGCAGTATTTT	CASSEWAHTDTQYF
TRBV19	TRBJ2-4	TRBD1	-	TGTGCCAGTAGTGGAACACAGGGGGCGGTAGCCAAAAACATTCAGTACTTC	CASSGTQGAVAKNIQYF
TRBV2	TRBJ2-5	-	-	TGTGCCAGCAGTGAAGGAGGGTTTTCAGGCGGAGAGACCCAGTACTTC	CASSEGGFSGGETQYF
TRBV29-1	TRBJ2-7	TRBD1	-	TGCAGCGTCGCCTTGACAGGGTACGAGCAGTACTTC	CSVALTGYEQYF
TRBV10-3	TRBJ1-2	-	-	TGTGCCATCAGTGGAGGGGGGGCAGATGGCTACACCTTC	CAISGGGADGYTF
TRBV10-3	TRBJ2-5	TRBD2	-	TGTGCCATCAGTGATCCGGGACTAGGACTATCAAGAGAGACCCAGTACTTC	CAISDPGLGLSRETQYF
TRBV6-5	TRBJ2-1	TRBD2	once	TGTGCCAGCGAAGCGGGACCCGAGGGGAATGAGCAGTTCTTC	CASEAGPEGNEQFF
TRBV28	TRBJ1-2	-	-	TGTGCCAGCAGTTTTAGGGGGGGCGTCTATGGCTACACCTTC	CASSFRGGVYGYTF
TRBV7-9	TRBJ1-1	-	few	TGTGCCAGCAGCTTTACAGACGAAGCTTTCTTT	CASSFTDEAFF